The present T cell receptor beta chain was sequenced within a study of cytomegalovirus exposure and HLA in healthy donors (dated by TCRdb to 2016 to 2017). Study-level background: The roughly 650 repertoires of the first cohort and the 120 or so validation repertoires were produced on the same platform, according to a later analysis. To predict cytomegalovirus infection status, the study brought together high-throughput TCR immunosequencing, statistical association of individual TCRs with disease status, and machine learning. A separate validation cohort of approximately 120 different subjects was used in addition to the 666-subject first cohort. The study was designed to test whether signatures of past pathogen exposure could be identified by cataloging public T cell receptors. Beyond this particular receptor, the publication reports: While some public TCRs were present in many individuals, most TCR sequences turned up only very rarely across donors. The authors suggested that the approach could potentially be extended to other disease states and immunological phenotypes. Subsequent analysis determined that TCRs grouped into clusters in the first cohort also showed a tendency toward co-occurrence across the 90 to 150 validation repertoires, and 94% of cluster scores exceeded 0. In vitro tests confirmed that a few of the cytomegalovirus-associated TCR beta chains recognize cytomegalovirus antigens. The study gave a list of more than 150 TCR beta chains associated with cytomegalovirus. All 110 or so repertoires were used to score co-occurrence in the validation cohort in a later analysis, because that analysis had no HLA typing for the cohort. The classifier was reported to diagnose cytomegalovirus status with high specificity and sensitivity in both the original and validation cohorts.

Libraries were prepared through the immunoSEQ multiplex PCR assay. Turning to the authors' computational methods: A statistical classification framework was built to diagnose cytomegalovirus status from the catalog of TCR beta chain sequences. In TCRdb, the immuneACCESS table is reduced to in-frame sequences with V and J assigned. These tables do not hold every clone; where another copy was compared, an unresolved V gene accounts for under half, and the others remain unexplained. V, J and clone size reflect that table, while D and trimming were determined from the DNA. This sample gives 150,000 to 200,000 clones in total; about 82% of them show up just once. Roughly 1.5% of the sample is in the top ten clones. The donors were included in the validation cohort of some 120 subjects, a group kept apart from the roughly 700-subject first cohort. The CDR1 and CDR2 encoded by the germline V gene are SGHRS and YFSETQ. From cysteine to phenylalanine, the CDR3 is 13 amino acids long. CDR3 DNA only is kept here, 39 bases in frame from base 1. Trimming takes 6 bases off V and 1 base off J; junction bases not matched to a gene: 3.

This clone was recorded only once. Its antigen remains undetermined. Within one base of it there is no much larger clone, and no base qualities were kept. Recombination joined TRBV5-1 with TRBJ2-7, and 8 junction bases match TRBD2. The sequencing input was PBMCs. The TCR was taken from a woman aged 18 to 35 in good health and CMV-seronegative. At the DNA level, the sequence is TGCGCCAGCAATAGCGGGACATCCTACGAGCAGTACTTC. Its protein product is CASNSGTSYEQYF. Beyond the CDR3, the reference TRBV5-1 and TRBJ2-7 genes provide the residues; the full variable domain reads: KAGVTQTPRYLIKTRGQQVTLSCSPISGHRSVSWYQQTPGQGLQFLFEYFSETQRNKGNFPGRFSGRQFSNSRSEMNVSTLELGDSALYLCASNSGTSYEQYFGPGTRLTVT.